A single sample is the source of the 32 T cell receptor beta chains below, sequenced in a study of Ad26.COV2.S vaccination and SARS-CoV-2 variants. Clones were read by immunoSEQ multiplex PCR, and TCRdb kept only the in-frame ones, dropping some. In the table there are hundreds of thousands of clones, more than 70% of which are singletons. Treatment defined: over 15 received Ad26.COV2.S at low or high dose, single or two shots; several received placebo; per-sample allocation not given. Sampling took place 63 days after the first vaccine or placebo injection. The material sequenced was peripheral blood, taken in a trial of Ad26.COV2.S vaccine versus placebo. The origin of the receptors is a person aged 18-60 years who received the Ad26.COV2.S COVID-19 vaccine or a placebo.

The chain couples TRBV30 to TRBJ1-1; D unresolved. CDR3 length: 17 residues. The germline V and J ends were trimmed by 0 bases and 1 base, with 18 bases remaining between them. Looked up from germline, CDR1 is GTSNPN and CDR2 is SVGIG (reference sequence). As DNA, the CDR3 is TGTGCCTGGAGTGTGGGTCTTCTCCATGCCCCGAACACTGAAGCTTTCTTT. As protein: CAWSVGLLHAPNTEAFF.

Only one count was recorded for this clone. The chain employs TRBV7-2 and TRBJ2-7, with TRBD2 matching 11 bases. Germline lookup yields CDR1 SGHTA and CDR2 FQGNSA. V lost 6 bases and J lost 3; bases outside the gene matches: 7. The length of the CDR3 is 15 residues. The DNA for the CDR3 is TGTGCCAGCAGGGGTAGCGGGGGGGCTAGCTACGAGCAGTACTTC. Translating it yields CASRGSGGASYEQYF.

This clone was observed a single time. This chain uses TRBV2 with TRBJ2-1, with 7 bases identical to TRBD2. The CDR3 contains 20 residues. Germline lookup yields CDR1 SNHLY and CDR2 FYNNEI. Trimming removed 8 bases from V and 4 bases from J; junction bases left unmatched: 26. The CDR3 DNA is TGTGCCAGCGGCCGATTAGCCCTTCGGGGGGTTCAAGACCATTACAATGAGCAGTTCTTC. It specifies CASGRLALRGVQDHYNEQFF.

This chain connects TRBV6-5 to TRBJ1-3; D is ambiguous. The CDR3 extends over 15 amino acids. V was clipped by 6 bases and J by 3 bases, with 15 bases between them. Per the germline V gene, CDR1 is MNHEY and CDR2 is SVGAGI. The CDR3 loop reads CASSLSPSSGNTIYF. In DNA form, the CDR3 reads TGTGCCAGCAGCCTCAGCCCGTCGAGTGGAAACACCATATATTTT.

This rearrangement joins TRBV18 to TRBJ2-3; no reliable D call. V lost 6 bases, J lost 2 bases, and 15 bases lay in between. Germline V gene lookup returns CDR1 KGHSH and CDR2 LQKENI. CDR3 length: 15 residues. The CDR3, as DNA: TGTGCCAGCTCCCCCTCTGGCCTAACCACAGATACGCAGTATTTT. Translated, it gives CASSPSGLTTDTQYF. The full variable domain, completed using reference TRBV18 and TRBJ2-3, is NAGVMQNPRHLVRRRGQEARLRCSPMKGHSHVYWYRQLPEEGLKFMVYLQKENIIDESGMPKERFSAEFPKEGPSILRIQQVVRGDSAAYFCASSPSGLTTDTQYFGPGTRLTVL.

The rearrangement links TRBV19 to TRBJ1-6; D gene uncertain. Trimming cost V 6 bases and J 9 bases, with 18 bases left between them. The germline V gene encodes CDR1 LNHDA and CDR2 SQIVND (reference sequence). CDR3 size: 15 residues. CDR3 sequence: CASRTGSPGPSPLHF. CDR3 bases: TGTGCCAGTAGAACCGGCAGCCCTGGTCCTTCACCCCTCCACTTT.

The chain uses TRBV2 and TRBJ1-2; TRBD1 aligns across 9 bases. Germline CDR1 and CDR2: SNHLY and FYNNEI. Trimming took 5 bases from V and 1 from J; bases not matched to a gene: 2. The CDR3 sequence is 14 residues long. The chain's CDR3 is CASSKDRGNYGYTF. The DNA of the CDR3 is TGTGCCAGCAGTAAGGACAGGGGTAACTATGGCTACACCTTC.

Note on this clone: The same CDR3 is also encoded by other DNA sequences in this sample. The chain employs TRBV9 and TRBJ1-2; 9 positions agree with TRBD1. Trimming at V came to 2 bases and at J to 5 bases, leaving 4 bases not matched to a gene. Germline V CDR1 and CDR2: SGDLS, YYNGEE. The CDR3 is made up of 14 amino acids. CDR3 bases: TGTGCCAGCAGCGTGGGACAGGGAACTTATGGCTACACCTTC. Its protein product is CASSVGQGTYGYTF. The variable domain in full, with the rest retrieved from reference TRBV9 and TRBJ1-2, is DSGVTQTPKHLITATGQRVTLRCSPRSGDLSVYWYQQSLDQGLQFLIQYYNGEERAKGNILERFSAQQFPDLHSELNLSSLELGDSALYFCASSVGQGTYGYTFGSGTRLTVV.

The rearrangement joins TRBV4-2 to TRBJ2-5, with D possibly matching TRBD2 (5 bases). CDR3 size: 14 residues. Trimming stripped 2 bases from V and 5 bases from J, with 12 bases between. Germline values: CDR1 LGHNA, CDR2 YNFKEQ. The CDR3 loop reads CASSQSERFETQYF. In DNA, the CDR3 is TGTGCCAGCAGCCAATCCGAGCGGTTTGAGACCCAGTACTTC.

V gene TRBV6-5 combines with J gene TRBJ1-5; D possibly corresponds to TRBD1 (6 bases). The CDR3 length is 14 residues. Between the trimmed V and J ends, which lost 4 bases and 2 bases, there was a span of 9 bases. In germline, CDR1 is MNHEY, CDR2 SVGAGI. The CDR3 bases are TGTGCCAGCAGTTCGACAGGAGGCAATCAGCCCCAGCATTTT. It encodes CASSSTGGNQPQHF.

This clone has just a few counts. The rearrangement uses TRBV7-9 and TRBJ1-6, with no clear D. CDR1 is SEHNR, CDR2 FQNEAQ, per germline (reference sequence). This CDR3 has 12 residues. Between the trimmed V and J ends, which lost 7 bases and 10 bases, there was a span of 11 bases. The CDR3 reads CASTPGESPLHF. Here the CDR3 DNA reads TGTGCCAGCACACCAGGAGAGTCACCCCTCCACTTT.

The chain recombines TRBV24-1 with TRBJ2-1, with D perhaps TRBD1 (5 bases). Trimming took off 3 bases at V and 5 bases at J, with 10 bases between the two ends. Germline V gene lookup returns CDR1 KGHDR and CDR2 SFDVKD. This CDR3 is 14 amino acids long. The CDR3 is CATSDPDRNNEQFF. In DNA, the CDR3 is TGTGCCACCAGTGATCCCGACAGAAACAATGAGCAGTTCTTC.

As regards this clone: The same CDR3 can be traced to other DNA sequences in this sample. V is TRBV12-3 or TRBV12-4 and J is TRBJ2-1; no firm D call. The CDR3 consists of 11 residues. V dropped 1 base and J dropped 9 bases, with 4 bases sitting between them. The CDR3 is CASSLVGEQFF. The CDR3 DNA is TGTGCCAGCAGTTTAGTGGGTGAGCAGTTCTTC.

V and J are TRBV6-1 and TRBJ2-7; possibly TRBD1 or TRBD2 for D (5 bases each). The CDR3 extends over 15 amino acids. V was pared by 3 bases and J by 1 base, with 13 bases between. Germline loops: CDR1 MNHNS, CDR2 SASEGT. The DNA of the CDR3 is TGTGCCAGCAGTGATTGGGGGAGAGGTTCCTACGAGCAGTACTTC. It translates to CASSDWGRGSYEQYF.

This chain joins TRBV7-9 and TRBJ2-5, with 13 positions matching TRBD2. The CDR3 covers 16 residues. J gave up 4 bases and V 5 bases, and 7 bases lay outside the gene matches. Germline CDR1 reads SEHNR; CDR2 reads FQNEAQ (reference sequence). The CDR3 coding sequence is TGTGCCAGCAGCGTAAGGACTAGCGGGAGTGTAGAGACCCAGTACTTC. It specifies CASSVRTSGSVETQYF.

V usage is TRBV2 and J usage is TRBJ1-1; no firm D call. Trimming removed 11 bases at V and 6 bases at J, with 7 bases between. CDR1 is SNHLY and CDR2 is FYNNEI in the germline V gene. The CDR3 consists of 9 residues. CDR3 DNA sequence: TGTGCCCAGGTCCCTGAAGCTTTCTTT. It yields the protein CAQVPEAFF.

The genes are TRBV7-9 and TRBJ2-3; the D gene is possibly TRBD1 (5 bases). V was clipped by 1 base and J by 3 bases, with 11 bases between them. This CDR3 spans 15 amino acids. Germline CDR1 and CDR2: SEHNR and FQNEAQ (reference sequence). CDR3 loop: CASSLEGRWTDTQYF. The CDR3 nucleotides are TGTGCCAGCAGCTTAGAGGGGCGGTGGACAGATACGCAGTATTTT.

The chain joins TRBV9 to TRBJ1-3; D not resolved. The CDR3 length is 16 residues. Trimming cost V 0 bases and J 1 base, with 11 bases left between them. CDR1 is SGDLS and CDR2 is YYNGEE in the germline V gene. CDR3 nucleotide sequence: TGTGCCAGCAGCGTAGACAGCGGGTGGTCTGGAAACACCATATATTTT. Translating gives CASSVDSGWSGNTIYF.

This clone was picked up one time. V is TRBV4-2 and J is TRBJ2-2; D may be TRBD2 (5 bases). V was clipped by 3 bases and J by 5 bases, with 16 bases between them. The CDR3 length is 16 residues. Germline V gives CDR1 LGHNA, CDR2 YNFKEQ. The CDR3 here is CASSQARGTWTGELFF. The CDR3 DNA is TGTGCCAGCAGCCAGGCCCGGGGAACCTGGACCGGGGAGCTGTTTTTT.

V usage is TRBV18 and J usage is TRBJ1-3; D is unresolved. The CDR3 is 13 residues long. Trimming shortened V by 6 bases and J by 2 bases, and 8 bases separated the two germline ends. The V gene's germline CDR1 is KGHSH and CDR2 LQKENI. The CDR3 region has the DNA TGTGCCAGCTCTGAAGGGCCTGGAAACACCATATATTTT. It specifies CASSEGPGNTIYF.

The rearrangement joins TRBV6-5 to TRBJ2-7; either TRBD1 or TRBD2 may fit D (6 bases each). This CDR3 is 14 amino acids long. Germline CDR1 reads MNHEY; CDR2 reads SVGAGI. The V end was cut by 7 bases, the J end by 2 bases, with 15 bases between. The CDR3 region is CASTPGGVPYEQYF. CDR3 in DNA: TGTGCCAGCACCCCCGGGGGCGTCCCCTACGAGCAGTACTTC.

The J gene is TRBJ1-1, the V gene TRBV5-6, with 11 bases aligning to TRBD1. This CDR3 has 16 residues. J was trimmed by 6 bases and V by 4 bases; bases with no gene match: 11. CDR1 is SGHDT, CDR2 YYEEEE, per germline. The CDR3 bases are TGTGCCAGCAGCGGAGCCGGGACAGGGGGTTTGGCTGAAGCTTTCTTT. Translation: CASSGAGTGGLAEAFF.

As for this clone: The same CDR3 also results from other DNA sequences found in this sample. The rearrangement uses TRBV11-2 and TRBJ1-2; D ambiguous. With 3 bases removed from V and 3 bases from J, the gap between germline ends came to 5 bases. Germline CDR1 is SGHAT and CDR2 is FQNNGV. This CDR3 region has 12 residues. The CDR3 reads CASSLGYYGYTF. The DNA of the CDR3 is TGTGCCAGCAGCTTGGGCTACTATGGCTACACCTTC.

The chain recombines TRBV11-2 with TRBJ2-1; TRBD1 agrees at 9 bases. The length of the CDR3 is 13 residues. Germline-derived CDR1 and CDR2 are SGHAT and FQNNGV. The J segment lost 8 bases and the V segment lost 5 bases, leaving 4 bases of the junction unmatched. CDR3 residues: CASSVGTGYEQFF. The DNA of the CDR3 is TGTGCCAGCAGCGTGGGGACAGGGTATGAGCAGTTCTTC.

The chain links TRBV19 to TRBJ2-2; 10 bases are a match to TRBD1. The germline V gene has CDR1 LNHDA and CDR2 SQIVND (reference sequence). The CDR3 length is 16 residues. The V segment lost 5 bases and the J segment 6 bases; nucleotides outside the gene matches: 9. Here the CDR3 reads CASSPGTGAVPGELFF. The CDR3 coding sequence is TGTGCCAGTAGTCCCGGGACAGGGGCCGTCCCCGGGGAGCTGTTTTTT.

The chain has TRBV18 and TRBJ2-7; possible D gene TRBD2, 5 bases. Germline-derived CDR1 and CDR2 are KGHSH and LQKENI. The V end was cut by 3 bases, the J end by 4 bases, with 13 bases between. The CDR3 extends over 14 amino acids. The CDR3 DNA is TGTGCCAGCTCACCCCGGGCCGGCGGGTACGAGCAGTACTTC. Its protein product is CASSPRAGGYEQYF.

This chain connects TRBV20-1 to TRBJ1-1; D is uncertain. V gave up 6 bases and J gave up 6 bases, with 11 bases separating them. In germline, CDR1 is DFQATT, CDR2 SNEGSKA (reference sequence). This CDR3 is built from 11 residues. The CDR3 reads CSAPGRSEAFF. For the CDR3, the DNA is TGCAGTGCCCCCGGGAGGTCTGAAGCTTTCTTT.

This clone was observed a few times. The rearrangement joins TRBV20-1 to TRBJ2-7; possible D gene TRBD2, 6 bases. Looked up from germline, CDR1 is DFQATT and CDR2 is SNEGSKA (reference sequence). V lost 3 bases, J lost 1 base, and 13 bases lay in between. This CDR3 is built from 14 residues. CDR3: CSASNVGGSYEQYF. The CDR3 coding sequence is TGCAGTGCTAGTAACGTGGGGGGATCCTACGAGCAGTACTTC.

Only a few counts were recorded for this clone. The rearrangement joins TRBV3-1 (or the pseudogene TRBV3-2) to TRBJ1-1, with D possibly matching TRBD1 (6 bases). Trimming took off 0 bases at V and 1 base at J, with 12 bases between the two ends. CDR1 is LGHDT and CDR2 is YNNKEL in the germline V gene (reference sequence). The CDR3 sequence is 16 residues long. As DNA, the CDR3 is TGTGCCAGCAGCCAAGATTTTCAGGGGTGGAACACTGAAGCTTTCTTT. Protein product: CASSQDFQGWNTEAFF.

The chain employs TRBV6-6 and TRBJ2-2, with D maybe TRBD1 (5 bases). The V end lost 7 bases, the J end lost 3 bases, and 9 bases lay between the germline ends. The CDR3 runs 13 residues. Germline assignment: CDR1 MNHNY and CDR2 SVGAGI (reference sequence). The DNA of the CDR3 is TGTGCCAGCACCTTCAGGGACACCGGGGAGCTGTTTTTT. It specifies CASTFRDTGELFF.

The genes are TRBV12-5 and TRBJ1-4; no clear D. The CDR3 length is 12 residues. In germline, CDR1 is LGHNT, CDR2 FRNRAP. The V gene lost 0 bases and the J gene lost 10 bases, with 6 bases spanning the gap. This CDR3 is CASGLVRGKLFF. DNA for the CDR3: TGTGCTAGTGGTTTGGTCCGAGGAAAACTGTTTTTT.

The chain links TRBV4-1 to TRBJ2-5; 8 bases fit TRBD1. CDR1 and CDR2 (germline): MGHRA, YSYEKL. V shed 4 bases and J 5 bases; nucleotides not matched to a gene: 6. This CDR3 spans 14 amino acids. Here the CDR3 reads CASSLSGGDETQYF. The CDR3 DNA sequence: TGCGCCAGCAGCCTTTCAGGGGGCGATGAGACCCAGTACTTC.